This T cell receptor beta chain stems from a study of blood T cell repertoires in COVID-19. Profiling relied on immunoSEQ multiplex PCR, and the TCRdb table lists in-frame clones only, not all of them. The table has some 52,000 clones, around 84% seen once. The CDR3 length is 11 residues. CDR1 and CDR2 from the germline V gene are MDHEN and SYDVKM. V shed 7 bases and J shed 7 bases, with 10 bases lying between them. The source is a man aged 45-60 years with acute or convalescent COVID-19. The rearrangement uses TRBV28 and TRBJ1-2; D ambiguous. The specimen sequenced was peripheral blood. The CDR3 bases are TGTGCCAGCACGGAAGCAGGTGGCTACACCTTC. It encodes CASTEAGGYTF.